These 5 T cell receptor beta chains came from one sample sequenced in a study of CD4+ T cells in melanoma (dated by TCRdb to between 2021 and 2024). Receptor libraries were prepared by the immunoSEQ multiplex PCR assay. Held by TCRdb, this immuneACCESS table contains in-frame sequences only and omits some clones. Under half of the omission traces to an unresolved V gene where checked; the cause of the rest is unknown. Across this sample there are about 10,000 clones, with approximately 78% seen only once. The leading ten clones occupy over 20% of the sample. The sequencing sample was made of cells from a culture (not recorded whether cultured in vitro). These receptors were obtained from a human donor with melanoma.

CDR3 DNA: TGTGCCATCAGTGAGGGGGGATCCACTGAAGCTTTCTTT. It encodes CAISEGGSTEAFF. This chain uses TRBV10-3 with TRBJ1-1; weak D call: TRBD1 (5 bases). Trimming removed 2 bases at V and 4 bases at J, with 8 bases between. This CDR3 contains 13 residues. Germline V gives CDR1 ENHRY, CDR2 SYGVKD.

Concerning this clone itself: This may be a read error: a much more frequent sequence differs by one nucleotide. The chain couples TRBV30 to TRBJ1-2; D is uncertain. The CDR3 runs to 11 residues. The germline V gene encodes CDR1 GTSNPN and CDR2 SVGIG (reference sequence). The chain's CDR3 is CAWSRGYSYTF. CDR3 in DNA: TGTGCCTGGAGCCGAGGCTATAGCTACACCTTC.

This chain links TRBV7-3 with TRBJ2-5; possibly TRBD2 for D (6 bases). CDR3 size: 15 residues. Germline assignment: CDR1 SGHTA and CDR2 FQGTGA. Trimming pared 6 bases from V and 5 bases from J, leaving 19 bases between. CDR3 sequence: CASSPKGGEWETQYF. The DNA of the CDR3 is TGTGCCAGCAGTCCAAAGGGCGGGGAGTGGGAGACCCAGTACTTC.

V and J are TRBV19 and TRBJ2-3; perhaps TRBD2 as D (5 bases). The germline CDR1 and CDR2 sequences are LNHDA and SQIVND (reference sequence). V was clipped by 5 bases and J by 5 bases, with 17 bases between them. The CDR3 runs 15 residues. CDR3 bases: TGTGCCAGTAGTTCTCGGACCAAGGCGGGAGATACGCAGTATTTT. Protein product: CASSSRTKAGDTQYF.

J is TRBJ2-5 and V is TRBV29-1, with 12 nucleotides matching TRBD2. This CDR3 contains 13 residues. CDR1 is SQVTM and CDR2 is ANQGSEA in the germline V gene. With V trimmed by 4 bases and J by 4 bases, 1 base remained unmatched. In nucleotides, the CDR3 is TGCAGCGTTGGGGGACTAGCGGGAGAGACCCAGTACTTC. Amino acid sequence: CSVGGLAGETQYF.